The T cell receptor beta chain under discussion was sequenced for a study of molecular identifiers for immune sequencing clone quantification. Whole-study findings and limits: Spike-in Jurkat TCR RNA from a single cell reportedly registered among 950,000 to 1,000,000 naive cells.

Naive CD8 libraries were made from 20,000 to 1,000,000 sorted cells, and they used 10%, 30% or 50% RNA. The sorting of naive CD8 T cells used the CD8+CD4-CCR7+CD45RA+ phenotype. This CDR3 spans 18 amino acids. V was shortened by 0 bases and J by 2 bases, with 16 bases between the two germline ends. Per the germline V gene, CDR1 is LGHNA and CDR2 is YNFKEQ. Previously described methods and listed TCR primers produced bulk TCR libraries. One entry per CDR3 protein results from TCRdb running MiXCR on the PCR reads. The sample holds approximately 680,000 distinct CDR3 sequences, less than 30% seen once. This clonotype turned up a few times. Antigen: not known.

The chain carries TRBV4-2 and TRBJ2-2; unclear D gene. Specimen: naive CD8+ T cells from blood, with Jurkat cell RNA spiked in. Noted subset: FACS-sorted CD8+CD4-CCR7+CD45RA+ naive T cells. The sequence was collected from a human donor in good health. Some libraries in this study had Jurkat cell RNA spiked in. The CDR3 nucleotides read TGTGCCAGCAGCCAAGATTTGGTGACACACTTTAACACCGGGGAGCTGTTTTTT. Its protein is CASSQDLVTHFNTGELFF.